These 28 T cell receptor beta chains were sequenced from one sample in a study of OX40 agonist ivuxolimab in advanced cancers. TCRdb's table, derived via immunoSEQ multiplex PCR, lists solely in-frame clones and lacks some. The profile shows 45,000 to 55,000 clones, about 88% of them singletons. The material was CD4+ or CD8+ T cells sorted from blood, obtained in a trial of the OX40 agonist ivuxolimab. The receptors come from an adult with an advanced solid tumor such as melanoma, head and neck, liver or kidney cancer.

The chain has TRBV7-2 and TRBJ1-6; D not certain. The CDR3 has 16 residues. Deletions cut 0 bases from V and 2 bases from J, with 8 bases between. Germline CDR1 is SGHTA and CDR2 is FQGNSA. The CDR3 protein is CASSLAKAAYNSPLHF. DNA of the CDR3: TGTGCCAGCAGCTTAGCGAAGGCAGCCTATAATTCACCCCTCCACTTT.

In its sample, this clone was seen a few times. The chain is built from TRBV28 and TRBJ2-7, with a weak D call TRBD1 (5 bases). Germline V CDR1 and CDR2: MDHEN, SYDVKM. V lost 2 bases to trimming and J lost 6 bases, with 17 bases between them. The CDR3 runs 15 residues. CDR3 DNA sequence: TGTGCCAGCAGTTTAGGGGCCAGGTCGGTCGGCGAGCAGTACTTC. Amino acid sequence: CASSLGARSVGEQYF.

The J gene is TRBJ1-1, the V gene TRBV5-6, with 7 bases fitting TRBD1. The J segment lost 3 bases and the V segment lost 3 bases, leaving 5 bases of the junction unmatched. This CDR3 has 14 amino acids. Germline lookup yields CDR1 SGHDT and CDR2 YYEEEE. In DNA form, the CDR3 reads TGTGCCAGCAGCTACGACAGGGTCCACACTGAAGCTTTCTTT. The encoded protein is CASSYDRVHTEAFF. The full variable domain, rest sourced from reference TRBV5-6 and TRBJ1-1, is DAGVTQSPTHLIKTRGQQVTLRCSPKSGHDTVSWYQQALGQGPQFIFQYYEEEERQRGNFPDRFSGHQFPNYSSELNVNALLLGDSALYLCASSYDRVHTEAFFGQGTRLTVV.

This chain connects TRBV16 to TRBJ1-4, with 9 bases identical to TRBD1. This CDR3 comprises 14 residues. Per the germline V gene, CDR1 is KGHSY and CDR2 is FQNENV. With 1 base clipped from V and 8 bases from J, the junction kept 2 bases outside the gene matches. CDR3 sequence: CASSQWTGVEKLFF. The DNA for the CDR3 is TGTGCCAGCAGCCAATGGACAGGGGTCGAAAAACTGTTTTTT.

The V call is TRBV5-5, the J call TRBJ2-1, with 7 positions matching TRBD2. The CDR3 runs 17 residues. From germline, CDR1 is SGHKS and CDR2 YYEKEE (reference sequence). V shed 7 bases, J shed 8 bases, and the junction held 21 bases outside the gene matches. The CDR3 DNA reads as TGTGCCAGCCATTCCGGCGTCTTAGCGGGCGACCTCTATGAGCAGTTCTTC. The encoded protein is CASHSGVLAGDLYEQFF. Looking up the rest from reference TRBV5-5 and TRBJ2-1 gives the full variable domain: DAGVTQSPTHLIKTRGQQVTLRCSPISGHKSVSWYQQVLGQGPQFIFQYYEKEERGRGNFPDRFSARQFPNYSSELNVNALLLGDSALYLCASHSGVLAGDLYEQFFGPGTRLTVL.

This chain joins TRBV19 and TRBJ1-2; maybe TRBD1 (6 bases). The CDR3 has 13 amino acids. Germline V lookup: CDR1 LNHDA, CDR2 SQIVND (reference sequence). V was cut by 4 bases and J by 6 bases, with 12 bases left in between. CDR3 amino acids: CASSNRAGDGYTF. CDR3 bases: TGTGCCAGTAGTAACAGGGCGGGGGATGGCTACACCTTC.

The rearrangement uses TRBV27 and TRBJ1-1, with D possibly matching TRBD1 (5 bases). The CDR3 runs to 13 residues. The V gene lost 8 bases and the J gene lost 4 bases, with 14 bases spanning the gap. Germline V gives CDR1 MNHEY, CDR2 SMNVEV (reference sequence). The CDR3 DNA reads TGTGCCAGCGCCGGGGGACGGGTCACTGAAGCTTTCTTT. Its protein product is CASAGGRVTEAFF.

This clone has more than one count but fewer than ten. This rearrangement joins TRBV19 to TRBJ1-2; 7 bases line up with TRBD1. V lost 6 bases, J lost 4 bases, and 8 bases stayed unmatched. CDR3 size: 14 residues. Germline V lookup: CDR1 LNHDA, CDR2 SQIVND (reference sequence). CDR3 loop: CASRSGRGVYGYTF. The CDR3 coding sequence is TGTGCCAGTAGATCGGGCAGGGGGGTCTATGGCTACACCTTC.

The rearrangement joins TRBV29-1 to TRBJ2-3; 7 bases line up with TRBD1. The CDR3 spans 14 residues. CDR1 is SQVTM, CDR2 ANQGSEA, per germline. After removal of 7 bases from V and 2 bases from J, the junction contained 9 bases not matched to a gene. CDR3 amino acids: CSGVRQGYTDTQYF. The CDR3 bases are TGCAGCGGGGTCCGACAGGGTTACACAGATACGCAGTATTTT.

The rearrangement links TRBV6-4 to TRBJ1-5, with D possibly TRBD1 on 6 matching bases. V gave up 6 bases and J gave up 3 bases, with 9 bases separating them. The CDR3 spans 13 residues. CDR1 is MRHNA, CDR2 SNTAGT, per germline. The CDR3 region is CASSRTVNQPQHF. For the CDR3, the DNA is TGTGCCAGCAGCAGGACAGTCAATCAGCCCCAGCATTTT.

CDR3 in DNA: TGTGCCAGCAGCTCGCAGGGTGCAGATACGCAGTATTTT. This gives the protein CASSSQGADTQYF. This chain connects TRBV7-2 to TRBJ2-3; the D gene is possibly TRBD1 (5 bases). The germline CDR1 and CDR2 sequences are SGHTA and FQGNSA. The CDR3 has 13 amino acids. The V end lost 4 bases, the J end lost 4 bases, and 9 bases lay between the germline ends.

The chain uses TRBV5-1 and TRBJ2-3; the D gene is possibly TRBD2 (6 bases). The CDR3 runs to 14 residues. V gave up 1 base and J gave up 5 bases, with 11 bases separating them. Germline loops: CDR1 SGHRS, CDR2 YFSETQ. The CDR3 loop reads CASSLPPGEDTQYF. The CDR3 DNA follows: TGCGCCAGCAGCTTGCCTCCGGGGGAAGATACGCAGTATTTT.

Written as DNA, the CDR3 is TGTGCCAGCAGATTGACTGGGGGTGGGGATACGCAGTATTTT. Amino acids: CASRLTGGGDTQYF. J is TRBJ2-3 and V is TRBV28; D could derive from TRBD1 or TRBD2 (5 bases each). The CDR3 has 14 amino acids. V lost 6 bases, J lost 6 bases, and 16 bases lay in between. The germline gives CDR1 MDHEN, CDR2 SYDVKM. The full variable domain, its missing parts supplied by reference TRBV28 and TRBJ2-3, is DVKVTQSSRYLVKRTGEKVFLECVQDMDHENMFWYRQDPGLGLRLIYFSYDVKMKEKGDIPEGYSVSREKKERFSLILESASTNQTSMYLCASRLTGGGDTQYFGPGTRLTVL.

This chain joins TRBV27 and TRBJ1-5; D uncertain. Trimming took off 2 bases at V and 4 bases at J, with 9 bases between the two ends. Germline CDR1 MNHEY, CDR2 SMNVEV (reference sequence). CDR3 size: 14 residues. In DNA form, the CDR3 reads TGTGCCAGCAGTTTACGGGCTCAGAATCAGCCCCAGCATTTT. It translates to CASSLRAQNQPQHF.

This clone was detected only once. This sequence joins TRBV9 and TRBJ1-1; 8 nucleotides match TRBD1. CDR1 is SGDLS, CDR2 YYNGEE, per germline. The CDR3 has 14 residues. V dropped 6 bases and J dropped 1; count of bases not matched to a gene: 5. The CDR3 loop reads CASTLGQGNTEAFF. DNA for the CDR3: TGTGCCAGCACCCTTGGACAGGGGAACACTGAAGCTTTCTTT.

This clone was observed a few times. The chain couples TRBV6-1 to TRBJ2-1, with D tentatively TRBD2 (6 bases). CDR1 is MNHNS, CDR2 SASEGT, per germline. CDR3 length equals 14 residues. V lost 1 base to trimming and J lost 3 bases, with 7 bases between them. The CDR3 DNA reads TGTGCCAGCAGTGAAGTTAGCGGCTACAATGAGCAGTTCTTC. As protein: CASSEVSGYNEQFF.

The chain combines TRBV10-3 with TRBJ2-7, with 10 bases that match TRBD1. Germline trimming cut 6 bases from V and 5 bases from J; bases unmatched to any gene: 4. In germline, CDR1 is ENHRY, CDR2 SYGVKD. The CDR3 loop spans 13 amino acids. CDR3 amino acids: CAIRETGGNEQYF. CDR3 in DNA: TGTGCCATCAGGGAGACAGGGGGCAACGAGCAGTACTTC.

The V call is TRBV7-9, the J call TRBJ1-1; D uncertain. V dropped 6 bases and J dropped 1 base, with 6 bases sitting between them. The CDR3 spans 12 residues. Germline V gene lookup returns CDR1 SEHNR and CDR2 FQNEAQ (reference sequence). The CDR3 DNA reads as TGTGCCAGCAGACGACAGAACACTGAAGCTTTCTTT. Its protein is CASRRQNTEAFF.

The CDR3 DNA reads as TGTGCCAGCAGCTCCGGGACAGGGGTCACAGATACGCAGTATTTT. Its translation: CASSSGTGVTDTQYF. J is TRBJ2-3 and V is TRBV11-2; 10 positions match TRBD1. Germline V gene lookup returns CDR1 SGHAT and CDR2 FQNNGV. V was clipped by 4 bases and J by 2 bases; unmatched bases: 3. CDR3 length equals 15 residues.

The V gene is TRBV2, the J gene TRBJ2-4; D uncertain. Per germline, CDR1 SNHLY and CDR2 FYNNEI. CDR3 length equals 13 residues. V dropped 3 bases and J dropped 1 base, with 4 bases sitting between them. CDR3 sequence reads: CASSEVAKNIQYF. The CDR3, as DNA: TGTGCCAGCAGTGAGGTTGCCAAAAACATTCAGTACTTC.

A single count supports this clone. The chain couples TRBV7-2 to TRBJ2-1, with unresolved D. CDR1 SGHTA and CDR2 FQGNSA come from the germline V gene. This CDR3 is 13 amino acids long. Trimming left V 4 bases short and J 2 bases short, with 6 bases between. The DNA for the CDR3 is TGTGCCAGCAGCTCCCTAACCTACAATGAGCAGTTCTTC. As protein: CASSSLTYNEQFF. Together with reference TRBV7-2 and TRBJ2-1, the CDR3 gives the full variable domain: GAGVSQSPSNKVTEKGKDVELRCDPISGHTALYWYRQSLGQGLEFLIYFQGNSAPDKSGLPSDRFSAERTGGSVSTLTIQRTQQEDSAVYLCASSSLTYNEQFFGPGTRLTVL.

The V and J genes are TRBV5-5 and TRBJ2-3; D unresolved. Germline V gene data show CDR1 as SGHKS and CDR2 as YYEKEE (reference sequence). The germline V and J ends were trimmed by 1 base and 0 bases, with 6 bases remaining between them. This CDR3 contains 14 residues. CDR3 sequence: CASSLYGSTDTQYF. CDR3 nucleotides: TGTGCCAGCAGCTTGTATGGCAGCACAGATACGCAGTATTTT.

The chain couples TRBV2 to TRBJ2-5; D may be TRBD2 (6 bases). The CDR3 is 15 residues long. The germline V gene encodes CDR1 SNHLY and CDR2 FYNNEI. The V gene lost 8 bases and the J gene lost 3 bases, with 19 bases spanning the gap. For the CDR3, the DNA is TGTGCCAGCCTATACCCCGACGGCGGGAAAGAGACCCAGTACTTC. It codes for CASLYPDGGKETQYF. Based on the CDR3 plus reference TRBV2 and TRBJ2-5, the full variable domain is EPEVTQTPSHQVTQMGQEVILRCVPISNHLYFYWYRQILGQKVEFLVSFYNNEISEKSEIFDDQFSVERPDGSNFTLKIRSTKLEDSAMYFCASLYPDGGKETQYFGPGTRLLVL.

The rearrangement uses TRBV7-6 and TRBJ2-1; 10 positions match TRBD2. This CDR3 is built from 15 residues. V gave up 3 bases and J gave up 5 bases; unmatched junction bases: 4. Germline CDR1 reads SGHVS; CDR2 reads FNYEAQ. The CDR3 sequence is CASSFRAGGHNEQFF. In nucleotides, the CDR3 is TGTGCCAGCAGCTTCCGAGCGGGGGGGCACAATGAGCAGTTCTTC. Full variable domain (outside the CDR3, taken from reference TRBV7-6 and TRBJ2-1): GAGVSQSPRYKVTKRGQDVALRCDPISGHVSLYWYRQALGQGPEFLTYFNYEAQQDKSGLPNDRFSAERPEGSISTLTIQRTEQRDSAMYRCASSFRAGGHNEQFFGPGTRLTVL.

The chain links TRBV4-2 to TRBJ2-1, with 9 nucleotides matching TRBD2. This CDR3 has 16 amino acids. V was clipped by 1 base and J by 10 bases; unmatched bases: 11. Germline CDR1 is LGHNA and CDR2 is YNFKEQ. The CDR3 region is CASSQALAGGEREQFF. Here the CDR3 DNA reads TGTGCCAGCAGCCAAGCACTTGCGGGGGGGGAGAGGGAGCAGTTCTTC.

The chain combines TRBV10-2 with TRBJ2-2; 7 bases are shared with TRBD1. Trimming removed 6 bases from V and 5 bases from J; junction bases left unmatched: 9. The CDR3 is 15 amino acids. Germline lookup yields CDR1 WSHSY and CDR2 SAAADI. The DNA of the CDR3 is TGCGCCAGCAGCGAAACGGGCAGGGGGACCGGGGAGCTGTTTTTT. The encoded protein is CASSETGRGTGELFF.

V usage is TRBV11-2 and J usage is TRBJ2-7; D might be TRBD2 (6 bases). CDR3 length: 11 residues. CDR1 is SGHAT, CDR2 FQNNGV, per germline. V lost 7 bases and J 4 bases, leaving 8 bases between the germline ends. In DNA form, the CDR3 reads TGTGCCAGCATCGGGACTTACGAGCAGTACTTC. Amino acid sequence: CASIGTYEQYF. Based on the CDR3 plus reference TRBV11-2 and TRBJ2-7, the full variable domain is EAGVAQSPRYKIIEKRQSVAFWCNPISGHATLYWYQQILGQGPKLLIQFQNNGVVDDSQLPKDRFSAERLKGVDSTLKIQPAKLEDSAVYLCASIGTYEQYFGPGTRLTVT.

A single count supports this clone. This chain joins TRBV7-2 and TRBJ2-5; D is possibly TRBD2 (5 bases). Trimming took 4 bases from V and 5 from J, leaving 17 bases between them. Germline loops: CDR1 SGHTA, CDR2 FQGNSA. This CDR3 comprises 15 residues. CDR3 coding DNA: TGTGCCAGCAGCTCGAGGGTAGGGCACGCCGAGACCCAGTACTTC. It translates to CASSSRVGHAETQYF.